Listed here is a single T cell receptor beta chain. There is no known antigen for this receptor. No per-base quality is available; no much larger clone lies one base away. This sample is drawn from a study of shared clonotypes between healthy human individuals (dated by TCRdb to 2019 to 2021). The study in broad terms: Three men and two women, aged 18 to 49 years, made up the cohort. For each donor, CD4 naive and CD4 memory were each given three plates, CD8 naive was given two plates, and CD8 memory was given one plate. Between about 0.85 and 9.5 billion PBMCs per donor were obtained by leukapheresis. To increase sequencing depth and limit assay-specific biases, different laboratories used diverse techniques to prepare libraries and sequence TCR repertoires. The study deeply sequenced blood TCR repertoires of roughly five healthy adults to estimate repertoire size and the extent of clonotype sharing between individuals. Overall results and qualifications from the work: Compared with non-shared clonotypes, clonotypes shared by all four sorted-subset donors had higher generation probabilities. Across a few donors, about 4.5% of naive CD4, roughly 3.8% of naive CD8, roughly 2.2% of memory CD4, and under 0.45% of memory CD8 clonotypes were shared. Sampling was restricted to blood, and TCR repertoires in tissue are likely to differ from TCR repertoires in blood. The small number of donors limited the genetic and exposure-history diversity represented. Larger estimated clonotype richness was generally found for naive subsets than for memory subsets. Incomplete sequencing was indicated by rarefaction of sorted-subset datasets, despite the large sequencing depth. Pairwise subsampling indicated that sequencing depth was expected to affect the degree of clonotype sharing among donors.

For the CD8 naive samples, CD45RO-negative cells were positively selected for CCR7, yielding a CD45RA+CCR7+ population from which TemRA cells were excluded. Healthy HIV-negative adults with no recently reported acute infections or vaccinations were included as donors. All donors were Caucasian adults living in Nashville, Tennessee, USA. Blood was obtained by leukapheresis, after which PBMCs were separated by Ficoll-Histopaque density gradient centrifugation and cryopreserved in liquid nitrogen vapor phase. Analytical flow cytometry was used to check the purity and quantity of every magnetically sorted T cell population. Genomic DNA was isolated from each sorted fraction and quantified by UV absorbance on a Nanodrop 2000c. From the germline V gene, CDR1 is MGHRA and CDR2 is YSYEKL. There are 14 amino acids in the CDR3, from cysteine to phenylalanine inclusive. Only CDR3 DNA is held: 42 bases, read in frame from base 1. V was cut back by 4 bases and J by 6 bases, leaving a gap of 15 bases between them.

Using the deep immunoSEQ assay, TCR CDR3 regions were amplified from genomic DNA by multiplex PCR. For each cell subset, the extracted genomic DNA was distributed evenly across all wells of several immunoSEQ 96-well plates, and each plate served as one replicate. For sorted subsets, around 0.2 ug genomic DNA, equal to 30,000 to 35,000 T cell genomes, was loaded into each replicate PCR. Purified libraries were measured with a Qubit 3.0 fluorometer, size-checked on a Bioanalyzer 2100, and measured again with the KAPA Library Quantification kit. Each immunoSEQ 96-well plate was sequenced on its own single-read 150-cycle Illumina NextSeq 550 flow cell. Per the source publication's procedure: The immunoSEQ output contained only junctional sequences without quality scores, so filtering could not match that applied to full-length reads. Sequences were annotated with PyIR, a Python wrapper for IgBLAST v1.9, using IMGT germline references to assign V/J genes and CDR3. Reads with weak V/J assignments (E-value above 1e-6), missing CDR3, stop codons, out-of-frame junctions, or ambiguous translated residues were removed. V3J clonotypes were defined as sequences sharing the same inferred V gene, J gene, and CDR3 amino acid sequence. Percentage overlap between repertoires was computed as shared unique clonotypes divided by the size of the smaller repertoire. Repertoire richness was assessed with RTK rarefaction, the Chao1 estimator, and Recon v2.1 estimates of unobserved clonotypes. OLGA was used to compute generation probabilities for all TCRbeta clonotypes that the gDNA method yielded from a few donors. This is the immuneACCESS table as TCRdb keeps it, with only in-frame sequences that have V and J called. A part of the clones is gone; compared with another copy, unresolved V genes explain less than half, and the rest is unexplained. Clonal size and the V and J genes are those of that table, whereas D and trimming came from the DNA. The sample records fewer than 850,000 clones, roughly 96% of which are singletons. The ten largest clonotypes hold less than 0.25% of the sample.

Sequencing input: naive CD8+ T cells sorted from blood. The cell subset or site label for this specimen denotes: CD45RA+CCR7+. The receptor was isolated from a man aged 25 to 40 in good health. The sequence joins TRBV4-1 to TRBJ1-1; the D segment could be TRBD1, given 5 matching bases. CDR3 region: CASSPRGARAEAFF. The sequenced DNA is TGCGCCAGCAGCCCCCGTGGGGCGCGCGCTGAAGCTTTCTTT.